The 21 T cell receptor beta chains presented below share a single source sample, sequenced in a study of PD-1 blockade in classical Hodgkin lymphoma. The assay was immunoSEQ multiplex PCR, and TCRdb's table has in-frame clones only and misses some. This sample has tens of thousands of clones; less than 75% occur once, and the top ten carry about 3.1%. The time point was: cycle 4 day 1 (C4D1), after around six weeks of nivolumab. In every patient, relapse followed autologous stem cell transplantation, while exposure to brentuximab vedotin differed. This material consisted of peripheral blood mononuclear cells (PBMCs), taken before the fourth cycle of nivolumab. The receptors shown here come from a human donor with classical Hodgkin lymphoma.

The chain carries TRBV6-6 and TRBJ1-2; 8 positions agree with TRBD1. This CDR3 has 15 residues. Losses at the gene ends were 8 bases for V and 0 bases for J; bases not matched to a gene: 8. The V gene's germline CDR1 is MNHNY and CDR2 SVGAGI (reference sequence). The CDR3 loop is CASLMDREPNYGYTF. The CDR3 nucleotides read TGTGCCAGCCTGATGGACAGGGAACCTAACTATGGCTACACCTTC.

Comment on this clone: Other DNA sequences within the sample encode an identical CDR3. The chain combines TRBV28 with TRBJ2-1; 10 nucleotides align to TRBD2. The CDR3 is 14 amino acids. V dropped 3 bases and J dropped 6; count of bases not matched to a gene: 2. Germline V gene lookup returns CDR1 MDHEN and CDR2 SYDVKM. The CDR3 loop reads CASSLSGRANEQFF. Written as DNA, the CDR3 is TGTGCCAGCAGTTTGAGCGGGAGGGCCAATGAGCAGTTCTTC.

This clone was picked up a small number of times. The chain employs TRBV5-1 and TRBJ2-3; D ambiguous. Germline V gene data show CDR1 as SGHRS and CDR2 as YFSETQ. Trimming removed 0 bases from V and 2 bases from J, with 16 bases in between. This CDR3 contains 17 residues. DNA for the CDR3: TGCGCCAGCAGCTTGGATTTGAACAGCATCTTCACAGATACGCAGTATTTT. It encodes CASSLDLNSIFTDTQYF.

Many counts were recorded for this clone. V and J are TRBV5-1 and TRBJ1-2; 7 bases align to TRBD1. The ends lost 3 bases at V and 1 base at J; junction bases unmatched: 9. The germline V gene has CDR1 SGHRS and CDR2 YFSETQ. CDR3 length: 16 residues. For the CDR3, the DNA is TGCGCCAGCAGCTGGGGGAACACAGGGGTTAACTATGGCTACACCTTC. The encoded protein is CASSWGNTGVNYGYTF.

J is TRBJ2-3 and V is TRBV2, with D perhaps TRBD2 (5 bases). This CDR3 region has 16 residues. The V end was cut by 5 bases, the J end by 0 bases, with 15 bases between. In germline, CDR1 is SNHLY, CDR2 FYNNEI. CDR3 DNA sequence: TGTGCCAGCAGTCCAAGAGGGTATACTAGCACAGATACGCAGTATTTT. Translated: CASSPRGYTSTDTQYF.

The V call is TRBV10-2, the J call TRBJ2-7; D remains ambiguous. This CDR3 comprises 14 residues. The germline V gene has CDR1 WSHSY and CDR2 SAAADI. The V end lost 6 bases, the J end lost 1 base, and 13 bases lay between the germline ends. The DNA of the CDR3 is TGCGCCAGCAGGGACCCCAAGGGATCCTACGAGCAGTACTTC. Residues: CASRDPKGSYEQYF.

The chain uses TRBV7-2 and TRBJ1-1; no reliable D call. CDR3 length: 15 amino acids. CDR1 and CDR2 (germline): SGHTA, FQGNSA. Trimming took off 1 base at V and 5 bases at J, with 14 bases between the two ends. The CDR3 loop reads CASSLVGQLSTEAFF. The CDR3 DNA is TGTGCCAGCAGCTTAGTCGGGCAACTTAGTACTGAAGCTTTCTTT.

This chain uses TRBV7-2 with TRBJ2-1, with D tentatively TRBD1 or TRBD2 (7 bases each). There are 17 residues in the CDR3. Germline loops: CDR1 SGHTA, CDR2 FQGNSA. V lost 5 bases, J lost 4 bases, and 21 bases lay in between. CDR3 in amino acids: CASSPNRGGGIYNEQFF. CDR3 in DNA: TGTGCCAGCAGCCCTAACAGGGGAGGGGGAATATACAATGAGCAGTTCTTC.

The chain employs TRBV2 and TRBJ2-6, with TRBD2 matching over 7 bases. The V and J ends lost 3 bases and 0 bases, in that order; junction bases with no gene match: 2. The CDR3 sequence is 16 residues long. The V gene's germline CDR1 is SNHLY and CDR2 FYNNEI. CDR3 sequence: CASSESGGSGANVLTF. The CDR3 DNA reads TGTGCCAGCAGTGAGTCGGGGGGCTCTGGGGCCAACGTCCTGACTTTC.

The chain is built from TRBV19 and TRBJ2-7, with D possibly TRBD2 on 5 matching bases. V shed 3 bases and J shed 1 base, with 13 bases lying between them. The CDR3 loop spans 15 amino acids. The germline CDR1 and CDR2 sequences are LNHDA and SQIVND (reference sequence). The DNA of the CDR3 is TGTGCCAGTAGTATCGTACTAGATATTTCCTACGAGCAGTACTTC. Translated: CASSIVLDISYEQYF.

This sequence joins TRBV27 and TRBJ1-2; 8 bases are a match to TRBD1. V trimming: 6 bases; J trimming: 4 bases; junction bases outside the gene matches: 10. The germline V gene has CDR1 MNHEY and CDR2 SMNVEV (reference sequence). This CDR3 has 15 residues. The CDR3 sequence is CASSSTGDRSYGYTF. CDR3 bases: TGTGCCAGCAGCTCGACAGGGGACCGGAGCTATGGCTACACCTTC.

DNA for the CDR3: TGTGCCAGCAGCTTGAGTCGGGGAGCCGGGGAGCTGTTTTTT. This encodes CASSLSRGAGELFF. The chain carries TRBV5-6 and TRBJ2-2; possible D gene TRBD2, 5 bases. The CDR3 length is 14 residues. The V gene lost 1 base and the J gene lost 6 bases, with 10 bases spanning the gap. Germline values: CDR1 SGHDT, CDR2 YYEEEE.

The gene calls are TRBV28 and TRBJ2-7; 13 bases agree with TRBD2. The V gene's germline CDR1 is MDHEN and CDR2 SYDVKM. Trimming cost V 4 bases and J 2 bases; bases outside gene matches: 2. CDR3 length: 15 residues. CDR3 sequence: CASSSTSGGTYEQYF. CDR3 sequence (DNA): TGTGCCAGCAGTTCGACTAGCGGGGGGACCTACGAGCAGTACTTC. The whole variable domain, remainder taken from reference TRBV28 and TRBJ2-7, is DVKVTQSSRYLVKRTGEKVFLECVQDMDHENMFWYRQDPGLGLRLIYFSYDVKMKEKGDIPEGYSVSREKKERFSLILESASTNQTSMYLCASSSTSGGTYEQYFGPGTRLTVT.

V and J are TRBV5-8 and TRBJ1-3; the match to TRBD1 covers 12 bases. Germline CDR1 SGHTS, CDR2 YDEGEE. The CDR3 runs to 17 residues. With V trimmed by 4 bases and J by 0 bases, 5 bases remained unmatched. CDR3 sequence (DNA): TGTGCCAGCAGCCCCGGGACAGGGGGCAGCTCTGGAAACACCATATATTTT. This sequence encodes CASSPGTGGSSGNTIYF.

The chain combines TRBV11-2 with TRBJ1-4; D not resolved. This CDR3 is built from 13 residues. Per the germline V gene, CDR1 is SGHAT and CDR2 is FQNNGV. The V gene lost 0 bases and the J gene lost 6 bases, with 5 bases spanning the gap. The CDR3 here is CASSLDPDEKLFF. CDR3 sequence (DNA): TGTGCCAGCAGCTTAGATCCGGATGAAAAACTGTTTTTT.

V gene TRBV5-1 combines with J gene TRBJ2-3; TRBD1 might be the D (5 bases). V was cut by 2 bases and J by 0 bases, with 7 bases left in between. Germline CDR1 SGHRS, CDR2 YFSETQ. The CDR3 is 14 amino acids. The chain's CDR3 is CASSFRVSTDTQYF. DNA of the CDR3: TGCGCCAGCAGCTTCAGGGTGAGCACAGATACGCAGTATTTT.

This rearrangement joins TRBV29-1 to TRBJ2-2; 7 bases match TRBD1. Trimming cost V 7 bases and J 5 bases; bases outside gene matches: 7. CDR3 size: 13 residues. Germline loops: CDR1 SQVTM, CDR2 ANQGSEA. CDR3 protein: CSANYRGTGELFF. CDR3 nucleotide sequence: TGCAGCGCCAACTACAGGGGAACCGGGGAGCTGTTTTTT.

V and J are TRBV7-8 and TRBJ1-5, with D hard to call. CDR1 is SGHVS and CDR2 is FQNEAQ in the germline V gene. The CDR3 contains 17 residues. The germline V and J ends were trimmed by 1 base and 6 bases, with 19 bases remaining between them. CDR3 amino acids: CASSLEGQVVKSQPQHF. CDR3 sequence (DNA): TGTGCCAGCAGCTTAGAGGGTCAAGTTGTCAAAAGTCAGCCCCAGCATTTT.

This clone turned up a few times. This chain's CDR3 is CASSPGPWELFF. The CDR3 DNA reads as TGTGCCAGCAGCCCCGGGCCGTGGGAGCTGTTTTTT. The chain links TRBV6-5 to TRBJ2-2; D gene unclear. Germline V gives CDR1 MNHEY, CDR2 SVGAGI. V dropped 6 bases and J dropped 9 bases, with 11 bases sitting between them. This CDR3 is 12 amino acids long.

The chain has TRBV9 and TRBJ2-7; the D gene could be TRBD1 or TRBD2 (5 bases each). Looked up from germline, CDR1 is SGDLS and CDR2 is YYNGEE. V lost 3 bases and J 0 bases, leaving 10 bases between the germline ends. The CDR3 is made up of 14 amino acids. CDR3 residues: CASSAGAASYEQYF. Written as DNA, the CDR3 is TGTGCCAGCAGCGCCGGGGCGGCCTCCTACGAGCAGTACTTC.

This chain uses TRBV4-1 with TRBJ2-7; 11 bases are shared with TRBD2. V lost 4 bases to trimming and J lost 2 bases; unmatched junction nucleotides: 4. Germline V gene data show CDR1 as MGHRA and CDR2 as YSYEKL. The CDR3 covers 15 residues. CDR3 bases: TGCGCCAGCAGCCGGGGACTAGCGGCTACCTACGAGCAGTACTTC. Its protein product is CASSRGLAATYEQYF.